These 21 T cell receptor beta chains were all obtained from the same sample, sequenced in a study of blood T cells in healthy people across ages. The use of a sample-barcoded 5' primer and a J-beta primer mix characterized a second PCR of roughly 6 to 12 cycles. TCRdb reprocessed the 5' RACE reads with MiXCR, giving one entry per CDR3 protein. The table has almost 1 million distinct CDR3 sequences, roughly 51% seen once; the top ten hold over 20%. The sequencing sample was made of blood. The origin of the receptors is a woman between 55 and 75 years old in good health.

The chain uses TRBV11-2 and TRBJ2-5; D possibly corresponds to TRBD1 (6 bases). CDR3 length: 15 amino acids. CDR1 is SGHAT, CDR2 FQNNGV, per germline. Trimming left V 6 bases short and J 4 bases short, with 18 bases between. CDR3 residues: CASSSVWQGSETQYF. For the CDR3, the DNA is TGTGCCAGCAGTTCTGTCTGGCAGGGGTCAGAGACCCAGTACTTC.

Only a few counts were recorded for this clonotype. This chain connects TRBV6-2 or TRBV6-3 to TRBJ2-1, with no clear D. V was trimmed by 5 bases and J by 7 bases, leaving 15 bases between them. The CDR3 runs 14 residues. Germline V CDR1 and CDR2: MNHEY, SVGEGT. The CDR3 sequence is CASSPATPGNEQFF. CDR3 coding DNA: TGTGCCAGCAGTCCGGCTACCCCCGGAAATGAGCAGTTCTTC.

CDR3 coding DNA: TGCAGCGTTGATGGGCAGTACAATGAGCAGTTCTTC. It specifies CSVDGQYNEQFF. The J gene is TRBJ2-1, the V gene TRBV29-1; D unresolved. Per the germline V gene, CDR1 is SQVTM and CDR2 is ANQGSEA. Trimming took off 3 bases at V and 4 bases at J, with 7 bases between the two ends. The CDR3 covers 12 residues.

This clonotype was recorded only once. The V gene is TRBV11-2, the J gene TRBJ2-5; TRBD2 aligns across 7 bases. The J call may be in error: the DNA end matches TRBJ2-7 better. Germline V gene data show CDR1 as SGHAT and CDR2 as FQNNGV. This CDR3 has 15 amino acids. The CDR3 coding sequence is TGTGCCAGCAGCCCCGGCTATGGCGGGGGATACGAGCAGTACTTC. Amino acids: CASSPGYGGGYEQYF.

DNA for the CDR3: TGTGCCAGCAGCTTAGGGACCACAGGGGAGCAGTACTTC. Amino acids: CASSLGTTGEQYF. This sequence joins TRBV7-2 and TRBJ2-4; 7 bases are shared with TRBD1. V was pared by 1 base and J by 13 bases, with 7 bases of the junction left unmatched. The CDR3 loop spans 13 amino acids. CDR1 is SGHTA, CDR2 FQGNSA, per germline. The full variable domain, rest sourced from reference TRBV7-2 and TRBJ2-4, is GAGVSQSPSNKVTEKGKDVELRCDPISGHTALYWYRQSLGQGLEFLIYFQGNSAPDKSGLPSDRFSAERTGGSVSTLTIQRTQQEDSAVYLCASSLGTTGEQYFGAGTRLSVL.

J is TRBJ1-4 and V is TRBV18; 7 bases fit TRBD1. CDR3 size: 15 residues. Per germline, CDR1 KGHSH and CDR2 LQKENI. Trimming took 4 bases from V and 5 from J; bases not matched to a gene: 7. CDR3 nucleotides: TGTGCCAGCTCACAATGGGGACAGAGGAATGAAAAACTGTTTTTT. Translated, it gives CASSQWGQRNEKLFF.

This chain connects TRBV7-2 to TRBJ2-1, with 12 bases aligning to TRBD2. The CDR3 has 16 residues. V lost 0 bases to trimming and J lost 6 bases; unmatched junction nucleotides: 3. Germline lookup yields CDR1 SGHTA and CDR2 FQGNSA. The CDR3 sequence: CASSLAASGRVNEQFF. The DNA for the CDR3 is TGTGCCAGCAGCTTAGCGGCTAGCGGGAGGGTCAATGAGCAGTTCTTC.

J is TRBJ2-7 and V is TRBV7-9, with D unclear. Germline values: CDR1 SEHNR, CDR2 FQNEAQ (reference sequence). This CDR3 contains 12 residues. The ends were cut back, 5 bases at V and 6 bases at J, with 11 bases in the middle. The CDR3 DNA follows: TGTGCCAGCAGCCGACGAGGAAGCGAGCAGTACTTC. This translates into CASSRRGSEQYF.

V and J are TRBV6-5 and TRBJ2-1, with 9 bases that match TRBD2. The ends lost 2 bases at V and 6 bases at J; junction bases unmatched: 5. The CDR3 runs 15 residues. Germline-derived CDR1 and CDR2 are MNHEY and SVGAGI. Here the CDR3 DNA reads TGTGCCAGCAGTTACGGGCGGGAGGGTCTCAATGAGCAGTTCTTC. This translates into CASSYGREGLNEQFF.

This chain joins TRBV12-3 or TRBV12-4 and TRBJ2-7, with D possibly matching TRBD1 (6 bases). Trimming took 1 base from V and 9 from J, leaving 10 bases between them. The CDR3 has 12 amino acids. As DNA, the CDR3 is TGTGCCAGCAGTTTAGGAACAGGGCGGCAGTACTTC. Translation: CASSLGTGRQYF.

Only a few counts were recorded for this clonotype. The rearrangement uses TRBV29-1 and TRBJ2-1; the D is unclear. CDR1 SQVTM and CDR2 ANQGSEA come from the germline V gene. Between the trimmed V and J ends, which lost 4 bases and 6 bases, there was a span of 13 bases. CDR3 length equals 13 residues. CDR3 DNA sequence: TGCAGCGTTGGAGCAGCGACCAGCAATGAGCAGTTCTTC. Translated: CSVGAATSNEQFF.

V is TRBV15 and J is TRBJ2-1, with 7 bases lining up with TRBD1. Germline V CDR1 and CDR2: LNHNV, YYDKDF (reference sequence). V trimming: 5 bases; J trimming: 3 bases; junction bases outside the gene matches: 10. This CDR3 is built from 16 residues. The DNA of the CDR3 is TGTGCCACCAGCGGACCAAGGGGGCCTGACTACAATGAGCAGTTCTTC. Its protein is CATSGPRGPDYNEQFF.

The V gene is TRBV9, the J gene TRBJ2-3; D assignment may be TRBD1 or TRBD2 (5 bases each). The CDR3 covers 15 residues. Germline assignment: CDR1 SGDLS and CDR2 YYNGEE. V was cut by 4 bases and J by 2 bases, with 14 bases left in between. The CDR3 nucleotides read TGTGCCAGCAGCAACCAGGGAGTCGTCACAGATACGCAGTATTTT. It specifies CASSNQGVVTDTQYF. Supplemented by reference TRBV9 and TRBJ2-3, the full variable domain reads DSGVTQTPKHLITATGQRVTLRCSPRSGDLSVYWYQQSLDQGLQFLIQYYNGEERAKGNILERFSAQQFPDLHSELNLSSLELGDSALYFCASSNQGVVTDTQYFGPGTRLTVL.

This clonotype occurred many times. CDR3 DNA: TGCGCCAGCAGCTTGGCCGGGACTGGGGCGCGCGAGCAGTACTTC. Protein product: CASSLAGTGAREQYF. This chain uses TRBV5-1 with TRBJ2-7; tentatively, D is TRBD2 (6 bases). The length of the CDR3 is 15 residues. Trimming took off 0 bases at V and 6 bases at J, with 16 bases between the two ends. In germline, CDR1 is SGHRS, CDR2 YFSETQ.

Of note for this clonotype: At one boundary the junction diverges from the germline segment, which might be a read error. This chain joins TRBV20-1 and TRBJ2-1; TRBD2 agrees at 8 bases. Germline CDR1 is DFQATT and CDR2 is SNEGSKA (reference sequence). CDR3 length: 15 residues. CDR3 loop: CSARPAAGEGYEQFF. CDR3 nucleotide sequence: TGTAGTGCTAGACCTGCAGCGGGAGAGGGTTATGAGCAGTTCTTC.

CDR3: CASSPELVRGQYF. In nucleotides, the CDR3 is TGTGCCAGCAGCCCAGAGCTGGTCAGAGGGCAGTACTTC. The gene calls are TRBV7-9 and TRBJ2-5; D might be TRBD2 (5 bases). The CDR3 has 13 amino acids. From germline, CDR1 is SEHNR and CDR2 FQNEAQ (reference sequence). V gave up 5 bases and J gave up 11 bases, with 18 bases separating them.

This chain connects TRBV4-2 to TRBJ2-7; perhaps TRBD2 as D (5 bases). This CDR3 contains 14 residues. Trimming removed 4 bases at V and 3 bases at J, with 13 bases between. Germline V gives CDR1 LGHNA, CDR2 YNFKEQ. The CDR3 protein is CASSRVGEGYEQYF. The CDR3 nucleotides read TGTGCCAGCAGCCGTGTGGGAGAAGGCTACGAGCAGTACTTC.

The rearrangement joins TRBV29-1 to TRBJ2-7; 9 nucleotides agree with TRBD1. V was pared by 7 bases and J by 6 bases, with 7 bases of the junction left unmatched. This CDR3 is built from 12 residues. Germline CDR1 SQVTM, CDR2 ANQGSEA. CDR3 bases: TGCAGCGCCGGGGACAGGGAAAGCGAGCAGTACTTC. Translating it yields CSAGDRESEQYF.

The gene calls are TRBV28 and TRBJ2-7; no clear D gene. Germline V gives CDR1 MDHEN, CDR2 SYDVKM. Trimming shortened V by 6 bases and J by 3 bases, and 18 bases separated the two germline ends. The CDR3 is 15 residues long. CDR3 DNA sequence: TGTGCCAGCAGGGAGAACGGAAGGCGGAACTACGAGCAGTACTTC. Translated, it gives CASRENGRRNYEQYF. Full variable domain (outside the CDR3, taken from reference TRBV28 and TRBJ2-7): DVKVTQSSRYLVKRTGEKVFLECVQDMDHENMFWYRQDPGLGLRLIYFSYDVKMKEKGDIPEGYSVSREKKERFSLILESASTNQTSMYLCASRENGRRNYEQYFGPGTRLTVT.

The genes are TRBV18 and TRBJ1-1; D perhaps matches TRBD1 (6 bases). V lost 4 bases to trimming and J lost 4 bases, with 13 bases between them. The CDR3 extends over 14 amino acids. CDR1 KGHSH and CDR2 LQKENI come from the germline V gene. The CDR3 coding sequence is TGTGCCAGCTCACTACAGGGTTATAGCACTGAAGCTTTCTTT. Amino acids: CASSLQGYSTEAFF.

V gene TRBV7-2 combines with J gene TRBJ2-5, with 9 nucleotides matching TRBD1. The CDR3 runs to 16 residues. Per the germline V gene, CDR1 is SGHTA and CDR2 is FQGNSA. Trimming took 1 base from V and 11 from J; bases not matched to a gene: 14. The CDR3 nucleotides are TGTGCCAGCAGCTTAGTCACAGGGGGCGATTACAATGAGCAGTACTTC. It specifies CASSLVTGGDYNEQYF.